This TCR beta chain was recovered during a study of T cell responses to AZD1222 COVID-19 vaccine. Study as a whole: Recipients boosted at about 4 weeks or about 12 weeks are pooled.

Study-wide results and caveats: With two AZD1222 doses given, Spike-specific TCR breadth and depth both rose. Regions left unmutated in variants are reportedly the target of nearly half of spike-specific TCRs. Seropositive status at baseline applied to only 6 or 7 AZD1222 recipients.

Clones were sequenced by immunoSEQ multiplex PCR, and TCRdb holds only the in-frame ones, with some missing. Of roughly 160,000 clones listed, more than 90% were seen once; the top ten hold 1.6%. With regard to this clone: Its antigen is unidentified.

Germline CDR1 MNHNS, CDR2 SASEGT. V was pared by 3 bases and J by 0 bases, with 26 bases between. The CDR3 is 20 residues long. The clonotype originates from an adult in good health. The chain recombines TRBV6-1 with TRBJ1-2; a possible D gene is TRBD1 (6 bases). Source: peripheral blood, taken on day 0 of AZD1222 vaccination. The CDR3 DNA is TGTGCCAGCAGTGATTGGGGGGCATGGACAGTTACTGAAGCTAACTATGGCTACACCTTC. Translated, it gives CASSDWGAWTVTEANYGYTF.